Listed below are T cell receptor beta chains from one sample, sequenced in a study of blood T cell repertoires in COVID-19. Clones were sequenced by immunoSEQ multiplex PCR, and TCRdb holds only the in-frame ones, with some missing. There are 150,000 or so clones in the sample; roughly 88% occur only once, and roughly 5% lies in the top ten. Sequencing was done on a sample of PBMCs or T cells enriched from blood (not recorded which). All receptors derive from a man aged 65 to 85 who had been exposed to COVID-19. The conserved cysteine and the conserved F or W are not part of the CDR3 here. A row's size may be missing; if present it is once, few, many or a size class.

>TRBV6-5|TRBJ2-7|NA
ASRRQGAREQY
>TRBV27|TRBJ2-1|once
ASRAWEPESSGSTF
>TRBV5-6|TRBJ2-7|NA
ASSLGIDRGGYEQY
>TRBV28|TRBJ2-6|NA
ASINSGANVLT
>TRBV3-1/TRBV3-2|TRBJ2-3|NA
ASSPGLAVFTDTQY
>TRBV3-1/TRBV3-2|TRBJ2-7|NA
ASSQDPASGRWYEQY
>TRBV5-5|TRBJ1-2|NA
ASSLRQGGGYGYT
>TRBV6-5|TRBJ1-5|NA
ASTPGGSNQPQH
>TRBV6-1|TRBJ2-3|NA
ASSEARQGY
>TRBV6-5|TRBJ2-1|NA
ASPGLYPARGEQF
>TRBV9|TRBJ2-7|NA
ASTPGQSPLTYEQY
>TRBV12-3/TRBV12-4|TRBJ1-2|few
ASSPRQGNGYT
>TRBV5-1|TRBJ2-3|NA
ASSLGIERGTQY
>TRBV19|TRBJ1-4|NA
ASSRSAGGREKLF
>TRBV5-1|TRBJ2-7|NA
ASSLSGTGVGEQY
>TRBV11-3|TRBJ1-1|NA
ASSQLQYTEAF
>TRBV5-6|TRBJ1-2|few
ASSLSGVHGYT
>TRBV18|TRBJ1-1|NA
ASSPDRIEAF
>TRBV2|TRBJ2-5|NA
ASSEAPGTEVQETQY
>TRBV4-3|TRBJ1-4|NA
ASSQDQTETNEKLF
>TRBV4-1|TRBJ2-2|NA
ASSHDFRDSGTGELF
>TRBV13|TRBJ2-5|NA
ASSFISGSGETQY
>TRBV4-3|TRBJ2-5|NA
ASSPNGREETQY
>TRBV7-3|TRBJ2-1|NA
ASSLGPDNEQF
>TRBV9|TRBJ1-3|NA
ASSVAYSGNTIY
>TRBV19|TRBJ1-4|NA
ASSPQPQGKLF
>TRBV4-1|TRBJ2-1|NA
ASSQDSTGNGNEQF
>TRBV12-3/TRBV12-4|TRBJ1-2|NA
ASSYDGIYGYT
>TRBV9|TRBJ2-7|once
ASSVDIIPYEQY
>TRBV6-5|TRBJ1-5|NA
ASSTTINQPQH
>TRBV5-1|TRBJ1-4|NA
ASSLATRDSSNEKLF
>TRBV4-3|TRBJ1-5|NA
ASSQDLARYSNQPQH
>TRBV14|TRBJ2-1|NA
ASSLGGLAGFNEQF
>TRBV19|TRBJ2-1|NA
ASSRSSGSYNEQF
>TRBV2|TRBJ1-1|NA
ASSLGQTEAF
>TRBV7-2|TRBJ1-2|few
ASSLMGADYGYT
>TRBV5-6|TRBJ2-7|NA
ASRLQGGNYEQY
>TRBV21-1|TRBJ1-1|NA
ASSFQPGDRWNTEAF
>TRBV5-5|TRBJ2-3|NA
ASSLTSGTDTQY
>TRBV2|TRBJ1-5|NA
ASNRQGATNQPQH
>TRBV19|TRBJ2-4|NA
ASTPTAILAKNIQY
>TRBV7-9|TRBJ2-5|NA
ASSLDTVQETQY
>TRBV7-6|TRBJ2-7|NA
ASSLGPRPEAYEQY
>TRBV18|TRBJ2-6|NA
ASSGQKISGANVLT
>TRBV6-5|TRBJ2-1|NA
ASNAGRNEQF
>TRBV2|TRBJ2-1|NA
ASGQTSYNEQF
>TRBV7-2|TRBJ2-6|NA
ASSSSGSGANVLT
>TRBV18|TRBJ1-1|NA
ASSPDTNTEAF
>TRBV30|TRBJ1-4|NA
AWSSSRMGGLF
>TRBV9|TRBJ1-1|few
ASSVSQLNTEAF
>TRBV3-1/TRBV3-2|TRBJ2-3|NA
ASSPVAGVTDTQY
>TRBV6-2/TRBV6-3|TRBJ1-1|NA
ASSSRGGSANTEAF
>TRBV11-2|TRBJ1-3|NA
ASSIAGHLSGNTIY
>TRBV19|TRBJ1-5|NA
ASSAVGQRNQPQH
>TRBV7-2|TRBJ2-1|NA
ASSRQTSGGLGEQF
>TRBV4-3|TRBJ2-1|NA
ASSPGGAGGPYNEQF
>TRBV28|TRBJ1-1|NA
ASALWGGTEAF